Presented here are 18 T cell receptor beta chains from one specimen sequenced in a study of blood T cell repertoires in COVID-19. Sequenced by immunoSEQ multiplex PCR; TCRdb stores in-frame clones only, minus some. The data show some 64,000 clones, 60% to 80% seen once. The sequenced sample consisted of peripheral blood. These receptors all come from a woman in her sixties or seventies with acute or convalescent COVID-19.

This chain connects TRBV19 to TRBJ2-7; 9 positions agree with TRBD1. Germline-derived CDR1 and CDR2 are LNHDA and SQIVND (reference sequence). V was clipped by 5 bases and J by 4 bases; unmatched bases: 3. The CDR3 covers 13 residues. The CDR3: CASSLGTGYEQYF. The CDR3 region has the DNA TGTGCCAGTAGTCTTGGGACAGGGTACGAGCAGTACTTC.

A few counts support this clone. The sample contains more than one DNA sequence encoding this CDR3. The rearrangement joins TRBV7-6 to TRBJ2-7; the D gene is possibly TRBD1 (6 bases). Trimming took off 2 bases at V and 0 bases at J, with 8 bases between the two ends. Looked up from germline, CDR1 is SGHVS and CDR2 is FNYEAQ. CDR3 length: 14 amino acids. CDR3 residues: CASSLRGNSYEQYF. In DNA form, the CDR3 reads TGTGCCAGCAGCTTAAGGGGGAACTCCTACGAGCAGTACTTC.

The gene calls are TRBV7-2 and TRBJ1-1, with a possible D match to TRBD1 (6 bases). Germline CDR1 and CDR2: SGHTA and FQGNSA. The CDR3 totals 14 residues. V shed 1 base and J shed 4 bases, with 10 bases lying between them. CDR3 loop: CASSLEGRGTEAFF. For the CDR3, the DNA is TGTGCCAGCAGCTTAGAAGGCAGGGGCACTGAAGCTTTCTTT.

CDR3 coding DNA: TGTGCCAGCAGTCTACTCACCGGGGAGCTGTTTTTT. It yields the protein CASSLLTGELFF. V usage is TRBV28 and J usage is TRBJ2-2; D not resolved. Germline CDR1 and CDR2: MDHEN and SYDVKM. V shed 5 bases and J shed 4 bases, with 5 bases lying between them. The CDR3 length is 12 residues. The variable domain in full, completed from reference TRBV28 and TRBJ2-2, reads DVKVTQSSRYLVKRTGEKVFLECVQDMDHENMFWYRQDPGLGLRLIYFSYDVKMKEKGDIPEGYSVSREKKERFSLILESASTNQTSMYLCASSLLTGELFFGEGSRLTVL.

The chain employs TRBV5-6 and TRBJ1-1; D not certain. Trimming cost V 5 bases and J 3 bases, with 11 bases left between them. This CDR3 spans 13 amino acids. CDR1 SGHDT and CDR2 YYEEEE come from the germline V gene. The CDR3 region is CASSAGGYTEAFF. CDR3 nucleotides: TGTGCCAGCAGTGCGGGCGGTTACACTGAAGCTTTCTTT.

CDR3 in amino acids: CASSLGGQGAREQYF. In DNA form, the CDR3 reads TGTGCCAGCAGCTTAGGAGGACAGGGGGCGCGAGAGCAGTACTTC. The rearrangement joins TRBV7-9 to TRBJ2-7, with 11 bases aligning to TRBD1. This CDR3 has 15 residues. The junction had 6 bases not matched to a gene; V was cut back by 1 base and J by 7 bases. Germline CDR1 is SEHNR and CDR2 is FQNEAQ (reference sequence).

This chain's CDR3 is CASSLSWRNQPQHF. The DNA for the CDR3 is TGTGCCAGCAGTTTAAGTTGGCGCAATCAGCCCCAGCATTTT. This sequence joins TRBV28 and TRBJ1-5; no firm D call. The germline CDR1 and CDR2 sequences are MDHEN and SYDVKM. This CDR3 contains 14 residues. Trimming removed 2 bases at V and 2 bases at J, with 7 bases between.

This sequence joins TRBV4-1 and TRBJ1-5; no firm D call. V gave up 1 base and J gave up 5 bases, with 12 bases separating them. Germline values: CDR1 MGHRA, CDR2 YSYEKL. This CDR3 is built from 15 residues. This CDR3 reads CASSQVVAGDQPQHF. CDR3 DNA sequence: TGCGCCAGCAGCCAAGTGGTGGCCGGGGATCAGCCCCAGCATTTT.

The chain joins TRBV15 to TRBJ1-2; D unclear. The CDR3 is 16 residues long. Trimming removed 5 bases at V and 0 bases at J, with 16 bases between. Per the germline V gene, CDR1 is LNHNV and CDR2 is YYDKDF (reference sequence). The CDR3 loop reads CATSEPHNLANYGYTF. The CDR3 DNA reads TGTGCCACCAGCGAACCGCACAACCTAGCTAACTATGGCTACACCTTC.

This clone was counted a few times. This rearrangement joins TRBV5-6 to TRBJ2-1; 9 bases line up with TRBD2. The V gene's germline CDR1 is SGHDT and CDR2 YYEEEE. V trimming: 4 bases; J trimming: 4 bases; junction bases outside the gene matches: 9. There are 16 residues in the CDR3. The CDR3 DNA follows: TGTGCCAGCAGCCCTCCTAGCGGGGCCACATACAATGAGCAGTTCTTC. Amino acids: CASSPPSGATYNEQFF.

Of note for this clone: Within the sample, other DNA sequences also encode this same CDR3. The CDR3 nucleotides read TGTGCCACCAGACAGGGGGGGACCGGGGAGCTGTTTTTT. It is translated as CATRQGGTGELFF. The chain links TRBV24-1 to TRBJ2-2, with D perhaps matching TRBD1 (8 bases). The CDR3 is 13 residues long. Trimming pared 7 bases from V and 5 bases from J, leaving 10 bases between. CDR1 is KGHDR, CDR2 SFDVKD, per germline.

In this sample, this clone turned up a few times. The rearrangement links TRBV19 to TRBJ1-5; D call uncertain. In germline, CDR1 is LNHDA, CDR2 SQIVND (reference sequence). The CDR3 length is 17 residues. V lost 9 bases to trimming and J lost 0 bases, with 21 bases between them. This CDR3 is CASQTQTSRVSNQPQHF. The DNA of the CDR3 is TGTGCCAGCCAAACGCAGACGTCCCGGGTTAGCAATCAGCCCCAGCATTTT. The full variable domain, in which reference TRBV19 and TRBJ1-5 provide the parts outside the CDR3, is DGGITQSPKYLFRKEGQNVTLSCEQNLNHDAMYWYRQDPGQGLRLIYYSQIVNDFQKGDIAEGYSVSREKKESFPLTVTSAQKNPTAFYLCASQTQTSRVSNQPQHFGDGTRLSIL.

The V gene is TRBV2, the J gene TRBJ2-5; TRBD2 matches 8 bases. The V and J ends lost 3 bases and 2 bases, in that order; junction bases with no gene match: 5. The germline gives CDR1 SNHLY, CDR2 FYNNEI. There are 15 residues in the CDR3. The CDR3 sequence is CASSESRGEQETQYF. Written as DNA, the CDR3 is TGTGCCAGCAGTGAGTCGCGGGGGGAACAAGAGACCCAGTACTTC. The full variable domain, with the rest looked up from reference TRBV2 and TRBJ2-5, is EPEVTQTPSHQVTQMGQEVILRCVPISNHLYFYWYRQILGQKVEFLVSFYNNEISEKSEIFDDQFSVERPDGSNFTLKIRSTKLEDSAMYFCASSESRGEQETQYFGPGTRLLVL.

In DNA, the CDR3 is TGTGCCAGTAGTACCCGGACAGGGTGGACTGAAGCTTTCTTT. As protein: CASSTRTGWTEAFF. The V call is TRBV19, the J call TRBJ1-1, with 8 bases matching TRBD1. The germline V gene encodes CDR1 LNHDA and CDR2 SQIVND (reference sequence). V lost 4 bases and J lost 5; bases outside the gene matches: 6. This CDR3 comprises 14 residues.

This sequence joins TRBV4-3 and TRBJ1-6; no clear D gene. This CDR3 has 18 residues. V lost 0 bases to trimming and J lost 0 bases, with 12 bases between them. CDR1 is LGHNA and CDR2 is YSLEER in the germline V gene. CDR3 residues: CASSQDPLTGSYNSPLHF. The CDR3 DNA reads TGCGCCAGCAGCCAAGACCCCCTTACGGGCTCCTATAATTCACCCCTCCACTTT.

The J gene is TRBJ1-3, the V gene TRBV9, with 8 bases lining up with TRBD1. Germline V gives CDR1 SGDLS, CDR2 YYNGEE. The CDR3 extends over 17 amino acids. Trimming took 4 bases from V and 4 from J; bases not matched to a gene: 13. As DNA, the CDR3 is TGTGCCAGCAGCTCCACGACAGGGGCCCTCGCAGGAAACACCATATATTTT. Its translation is CASSSTTGALAGNTIYF. The complete variable domain, with remaining parts taken from reference TRBV9 and TRBJ1-3, reads DSGVTQTPKHLITATGQRVTLRCSPRSGDLSVYWYQQSLDQGLQFLIQYYNGEERAKGNILERFSAQQFPDLHSELNLSSLELGDSALYFCASSSTTGALAGNTIYFGEGSWLTVV.

The V and J genes are TRBV7-9 and TRBJ1-1; 9 nucleotides align to TRBD1. CDR1 is SEHNR and CDR2 is FQNEAQ in the germline V gene (reference sequence). The V and J ends lost 4 bases and 7 bases, in that order; junction bases with no gene match: 4. The CDR3 is 13 residues long. CDR3 protein: CASSSRQGDEAFF. In DNA, the CDR3 is TGTGCCAGCAGCTCCAGACAGGGGGATGAAGCTTTCTTT.

This clone showed up just once. The chain couples TRBV9 to TRBJ2-3, with a possible D match to TRBD2 (5 bases). The germline CDR1 and CDR2 sequences are SGDLS and YYNGEE. V shed 1 base and J shed 6 bases, with 18 bases lying between them. The CDR3 loop spans 16 amino acids. CDR3 protein: CASSVQAETPVDTQYF. The CDR3, as DNA: TGTGCCAGCAGCGTACAAGCGGAGACCCCCGTGGATACGCAGTATTTT.